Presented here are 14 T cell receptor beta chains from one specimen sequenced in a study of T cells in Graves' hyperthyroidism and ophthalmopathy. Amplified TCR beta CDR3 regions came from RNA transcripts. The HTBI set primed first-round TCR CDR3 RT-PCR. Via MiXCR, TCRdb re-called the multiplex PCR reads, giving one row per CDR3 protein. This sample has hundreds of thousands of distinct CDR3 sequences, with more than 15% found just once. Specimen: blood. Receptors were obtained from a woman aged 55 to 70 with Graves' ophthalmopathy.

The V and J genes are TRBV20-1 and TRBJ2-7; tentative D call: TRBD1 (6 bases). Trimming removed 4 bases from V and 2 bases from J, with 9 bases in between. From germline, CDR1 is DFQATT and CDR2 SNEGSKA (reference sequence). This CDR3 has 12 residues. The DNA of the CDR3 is TGCAGTGCTATCAGGGGCGCCTACGAGCAGTACTTC. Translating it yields CSAIRGAYEQYF.

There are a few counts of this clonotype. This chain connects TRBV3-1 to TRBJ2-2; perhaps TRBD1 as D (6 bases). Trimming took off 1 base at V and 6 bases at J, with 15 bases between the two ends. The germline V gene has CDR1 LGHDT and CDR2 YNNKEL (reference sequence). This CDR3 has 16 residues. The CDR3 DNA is TGTGCCAGCAGCCAAGCCAACAGGGTTTTTCCCGGGGAGCTGTTTTTT. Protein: CASSQANRVFPGELFF.

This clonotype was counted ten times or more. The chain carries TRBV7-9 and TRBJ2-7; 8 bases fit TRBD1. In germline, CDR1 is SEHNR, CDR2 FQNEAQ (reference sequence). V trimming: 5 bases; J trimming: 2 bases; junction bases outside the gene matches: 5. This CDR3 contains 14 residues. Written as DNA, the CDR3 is TGTGCCAGCAGCAGTAGGGACAGGACCTACGAGCAGTACTTC. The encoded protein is CASSSRDRTYEQYF.

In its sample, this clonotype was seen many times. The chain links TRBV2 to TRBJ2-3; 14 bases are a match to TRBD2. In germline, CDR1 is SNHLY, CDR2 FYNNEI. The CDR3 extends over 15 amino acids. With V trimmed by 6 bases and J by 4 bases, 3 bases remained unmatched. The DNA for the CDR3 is TGTGCCAGCAGGGGACTAGCGGGAGCGGCAGATACGCAGTATTTT. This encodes CASRGLAGAADTQYF.

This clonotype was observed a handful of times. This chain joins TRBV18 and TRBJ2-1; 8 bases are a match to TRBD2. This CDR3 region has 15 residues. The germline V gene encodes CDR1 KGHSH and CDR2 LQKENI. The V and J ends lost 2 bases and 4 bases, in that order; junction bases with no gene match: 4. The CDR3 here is CASSPMTGGYNEQFF. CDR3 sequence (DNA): TGTGCCAGCTCACCAATGACGGGAGGGTACAATGAGCAGTTCTTC.

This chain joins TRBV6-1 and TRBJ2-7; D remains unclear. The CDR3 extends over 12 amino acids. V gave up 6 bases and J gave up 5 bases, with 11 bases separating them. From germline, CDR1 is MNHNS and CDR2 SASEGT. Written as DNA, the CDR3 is TGTGCCAGCAGAAGGGATTCCCACGAGCAGTACTTC. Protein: CASRRDSHEQYF.

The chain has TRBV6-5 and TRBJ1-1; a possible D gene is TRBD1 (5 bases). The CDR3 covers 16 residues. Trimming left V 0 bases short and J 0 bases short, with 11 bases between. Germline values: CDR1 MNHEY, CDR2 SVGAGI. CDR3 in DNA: TGTGCCAGCAGTTACTCGGGGGGGAGGATGAACACTGAAGCTTTCTTT. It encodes CASSYSGGRMNTEAFF.

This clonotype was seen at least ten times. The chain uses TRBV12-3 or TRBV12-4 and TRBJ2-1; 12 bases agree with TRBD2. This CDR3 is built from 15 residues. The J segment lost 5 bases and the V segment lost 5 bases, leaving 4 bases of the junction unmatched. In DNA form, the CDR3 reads TGTGCCAGCAGTCCTAGCGGGAGGGAGCACAATGAGCAGTTCTTC. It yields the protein CASSPSGREHNEQFF.

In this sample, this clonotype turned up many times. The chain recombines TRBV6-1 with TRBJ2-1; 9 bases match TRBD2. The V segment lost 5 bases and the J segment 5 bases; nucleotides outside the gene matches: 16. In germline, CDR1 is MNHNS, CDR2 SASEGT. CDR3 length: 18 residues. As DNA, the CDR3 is TGTGCCAGCAGTACCCTCTCGAGCGGGAGGAACCGTAACAATGAGCAGTTCTTC. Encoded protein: CASSTLSSGRNRNNEQFF.

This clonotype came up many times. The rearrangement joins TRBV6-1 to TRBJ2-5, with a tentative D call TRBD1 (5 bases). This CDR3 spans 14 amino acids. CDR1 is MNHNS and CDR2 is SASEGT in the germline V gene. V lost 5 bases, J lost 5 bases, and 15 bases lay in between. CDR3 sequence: CASSPDTRGETQYF. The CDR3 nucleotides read TGTGCCAGCAGTCCGGACACCCGAGGCGAGACCCAGTACTTC.

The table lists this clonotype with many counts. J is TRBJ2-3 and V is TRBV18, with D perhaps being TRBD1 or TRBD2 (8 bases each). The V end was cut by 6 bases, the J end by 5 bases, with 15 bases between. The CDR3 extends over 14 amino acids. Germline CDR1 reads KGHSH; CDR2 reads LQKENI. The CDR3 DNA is TGTGCCAGCTCCAGGGGGCTAGCGGGAGATACGCAGTATTTT. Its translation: CASSRGLAGDTQYF. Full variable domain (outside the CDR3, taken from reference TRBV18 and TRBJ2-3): NAGVMQNPRHLVRRRGQEARLRCSPMKGHSHVYWYRQLPEEGLKFMVYLQKENIIDESGMPKERFSAEFPKEGPSILRIQQVVRGDSAAYFCASSRGLAGDTQYFGPGTRLTVL.

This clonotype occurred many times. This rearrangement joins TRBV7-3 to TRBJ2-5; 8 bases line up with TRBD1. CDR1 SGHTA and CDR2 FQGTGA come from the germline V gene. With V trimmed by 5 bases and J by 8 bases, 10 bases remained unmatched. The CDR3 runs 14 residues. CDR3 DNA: TGTGCCAGCAGCGCCGACAGGGGAATAGGTACCCAGTACTTC. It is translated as CASSADRGIGTQYF.

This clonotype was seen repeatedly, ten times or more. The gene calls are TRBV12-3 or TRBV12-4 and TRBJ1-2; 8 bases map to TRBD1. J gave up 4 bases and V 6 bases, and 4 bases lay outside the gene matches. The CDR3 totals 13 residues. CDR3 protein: CASSPGQGYGYTF. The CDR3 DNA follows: TGTGCCAGCAGCCCCGGACAGGGCTATGGCTACACCTTC.

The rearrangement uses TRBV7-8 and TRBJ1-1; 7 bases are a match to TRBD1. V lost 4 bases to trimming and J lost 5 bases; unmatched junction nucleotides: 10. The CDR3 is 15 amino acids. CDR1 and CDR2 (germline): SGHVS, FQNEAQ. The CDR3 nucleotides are TGTGCCAGCAGCTCCCAAACAGGGGCCGGGACTGAAGCTTTCTTT. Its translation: CASSSQTGAGTEAFF.